This paragraph covers one T cell receptor beta chain sequence. This specimen belongs to a study of blood T cell repertoires in COVID-19. Authors' methods: Estimates of nucleated cell counts were drawn from the amplification of reference gene primers. Profiling relied on immunoSEQ multiplex PCR, and the TCRdb table lists in-frame clones only, not all of them. V, J and clone size derive from that table, while D and trimming were established from the DNA sequence. The data show around 310,000 clones, around 89% seen once. CDR1 and CDR2 from the germline V gene are LNHDA and SQIVND (reference sequence). CDR3 length: 14 amino acids. V lost 7 bases to trimming and J lost 5 bases; unmatched junction nucleotides: 9.

Material for sequencing was peripheral blood. The chain combines TRBV19 with TRBJ1-1; TRBD1 matches 8 bases. The clonotype originates from a woman between 40 and 50 years old with COVID-19, enrolled during active disease. As DNA, the CDR3 is TGTGCCAGTAAGGCCCCACAGGGGGTGACTGAAGCTTTCTTT. This encodes CASKAPQGVTEAFF.